These 14 T cell receptor beta chains came from one sample sequenced in a study of cytomegalovirus exposure and HLA in healthy donors (TCRdb year 2017). Libraries were constructed by the immunoSEQ multiplex PCR assay. TCRdb mirrors the immuneACCESS table, restricted to in-frame sequences. Some clones are absent from its copies; in checked studies, under half trace to an unresolved V gene, and the reason for the others is unknown. The sample contains over 150,000 clones, around 83% of them found a single time. 2.1% of the sample comes from the top ten. The source material was PBMCs. The source of these receptors is a human donor in good health.

This clone was seen a handful of times. The chain combines TRBV5-1 with TRBJ2-7; 7 positions agree with TRBD1. V lost 2 bases, J lost 7 bases, and 6 bases stayed unmatched. Per germline, CDR1 SGHRS and CDR2 YFSETQ. The CDR3 totals 13 residues. In DNA, the CDR3 is TGCGCCAGCAGCTTCCGGGACAGAACTGAGCAGTACTTC. It translates to CASSFRDRTEQYF.

This rearrangement joins TRBV29-1 to TRBJ1-2; maybe TRBD1 (6 bases). The CDR3 runs to 12 residues. The V end lost 8 bases, the J end lost 2 bases, and 12 bases lay between the germline ends. Germline CDR1 reads SQVTM; CDR2 reads ANQGSEA. CDR3 in DNA: TGCAGCTTCTGGACAGCAAACTATGGCTACACCTTC. Amino acids: CSFWTANYGYTF.

The CDR3: CASSFGTSNTEAFF. In nucleotides, the CDR3 is TGTGCCAGCAGTTTTGGTACATCAAACACTGAAGCTTTCTTT. This sequence joins TRBV27 and TRBJ1-1, with D unclear. V was clipped by 3 bases and J by 2 bases, with 10 bases between them. The CDR3 contains 14 residues. CDR1 is MNHEY and CDR2 is SMNVEV in the germline V gene (reference sequence).

V usage is TRBV5-1 and J usage is TRBJ1-6; no firm D call. This CDR3 region has 13 residues. Per the germline V gene, CDR1 is SGHRS and CDR2 is YFSETQ. The V gene lost 1 base and the J gene lost 8 bases, with 7 bases spanning the gap. The DNA of the CDR3 is TGCGCCAGCAGCTTGTATTCGGATTCACCCCTCCACTTT. The encoded protein is CASSLYSDSPLHF.

The chain uses TRBV30 and TRBJ2-5; 13 positions match TRBD2. CDR3 size: 19 residues. In germline, CDR1 is GTSNPN, CDR2 SVGIG (reference sequence). V shed 0 bases, J shed 2 bases, and the junction held 12 bases outside the gene matches. The CDR3 nucleotides read TGTGCCTGGAGTGTTTCATGGACTAGCGGGAGAGGGTGGCAAGAGACCCAGTACTTC. Amino acids: CAWSVSWTSGRGWQETQYF.

This chain joins TRBV25-1 and TRBJ1-1; D is ambiguous. From germline, CDR1 is MGHDK and CDR2 SYGVNS. This CDR3 region has 14 residues. V lost 5 bases and J lost 4, with 14 bases in between. This CDR3 reads CASSWYSPGTEAFF. The CDR3 DNA is TGTGCCAGCAGTTGGTACTCCCCGGGCACTGAAGCTTTCTTT.

The chain employs TRBV5-1 and TRBJ2-1; 10 positions match TRBD2. The junction had 0 bases not matched to a gene; V was cut back by 0 bases and J by 0 bases. CDR3 length: 16 amino acids. Germline loops: CDR1 SGHRS, CDR2 YFSETQ. Here the CDR3 reads CASSLEREGSYNEQFF. DNA for the CDR3: TGCGCCAGCAGCTTGGAGCGGGAGGGCTCCTACAATGAGCAGTTCTTC. Together with reference TRBV5-1 and TRBJ2-1, the CDR3 gives the full variable domain: KAGVTQTPRYLIKTRGQQVTLSCSPISGHRSVSWYQQTPGQGLQFLFEYFSETQRNKGNFPGRFSGRQFSNSRSEMNVSTLELGDSALYLCASSLEREGSYNEQFFGPGTRLTVL.

This clone has more than one count but fewer than ten. One end of the junction is discordant with germline, which a read error may explain. The chain is built from TRBV10-3 and TRBJ1-1; maybe TRBD1 (5 bases). This CDR3 spans 13 amino acids. Germline V lookup: CDR1 ENHRY, CDR2 SYGVKD. CDR3 in amino acids: CAFRAGMNTEAFF. The CDR3 nucleotides are TGTGCCTTCAGGGCAGGTATGAACACTGAAGCTTTCTTT.

The chain combines TRBV7-9 with TRBJ2-7; D is unresolved. This CDR3 spans 14 amino acids. Germline-derived CDR1 and CDR2 are SEHNR and FQNEAQ (reference sequence). The V end lost 3 bases, the J end lost 2 bases, and 11 bases lay between the germline ends. The CDR3 is CASSFFGKPYEQYF. DNA of the CDR3: TGTGCCAGCAGCTTTTTTGGCAAACCCTACGAGCAGTACTTC. Supplemented by reference TRBV7-9 and TRBJ2-7, the full variable domain reads DTGVSQNPRHKITKRGQNVTFRCDPISEHNRLYWYRQTLGQGPEFLTYFQNEAQLEKSRLLSDRFSAERPKGSFSTLEIQRTEQGDSAMYLCASSFFGKPYEQYFGPGTRLTVT.

The genes are TRBV28 and TRBJ1-1, with TRBD1 matching over 7 bases. J was trimmed by 5 bases and V by 4 bases; bases with no gene match: 10. In germline, CDR1 is MDHEN, CDR2 SYDVKM. The CDR3 runs 15 residues. The CDR3 DNA reads TGTGCCAGCAGTTCCTTCTCGACAGGGAGGACTGAAGCTTTCTTT. Its translation is CASSSFSTGRTEAFF.

V gene TRBV7-2 combines with J gene TRBJ1-2; 7 bases map to TRBD1. J was trimmed by 7 bases and V by 5 bases; bases with no gene match: 10. CDR1 and CDR2 (germline): SGHTA, FQGNSA. The CDR3 sequence is 14 residues long. For the CDR3, the DNA is TGTGCCAGCAGCCGCTTAGAGGGGGCTTCTGGCTACACCTTC. This encodes CASSRLEGASGYTF.

This chain links TRBV6-5 with TRBJ2-2; weak D call: TRBD1 (6 bases). The CDR3 sequence is 16 residues long. CDR1 is MNHEY, CDR2 SVGAGI, per germline. V lost 4 bases to trimming and J lost 3 bases, with 15 bases between them. The CDR3 DNA is TGTGCCAGCAGTTCCCCGAGGACAGACTACACCGGGGAGCTGTTTTTT. Protein product: CASSSPRTDYTGELFF.

This clone has just a few counts. The rearrangement joins TRBV6-1 to TRBJ1-4, with D perhaps matching TRBD1 (5 bases). This CDR3 region has 15 residues. With 8 bases removed from V and 8 bases from J, the gap between germline ends came to 21 bases. The V gene's germline CDR1 is MNHNS and CDR2 SASEGT. The CDR3, as DNA: TGTGCCAGCGGAGGAGGGGCCCGGGGACCAGAAAAACTGTTTTTT. Its protein is CASGGGARGPEKLFF.

A few counts support this clone. The gene calls are TRBV5-1 and TRBJ2-2, with D possibly TRBD2 on 5 matching bases. The V gene's germline CDR1 is SGHRS and CDR2 YFSETQ. The CDR3 consists of 14 residues. V was pared by 7 bases and J by 6 bases, with 16 bases between. The CDR3 coding sequence is TGCGCCAGCGGTACAGCTAGAGCGGCCGGGGAGCTGTTTTTT. This translates into CASGTARAAGELFF.